Listed here are 3 T cell receptor beta chains from one sample, sequenced in a study of blood T cell repertoires in COVID-19. The method was immunoSEQ multiplex PCR; TCRdb's version includes in-frame clones alone and lacks a portion of them. The data show 150,000 or so clones, with roughly 86% seen just once and approximately 14% held by the top ten. Sample: peripheral blood. The receptor set was obtained from a human donor with acute or convalescent COVID-19. The donor label of this sample is uncertain.

The chain is built from TRBV19 and TRBJ1-3; perhaps TRBD1 as D (5 bases). From germline, CDR1 is LNHDA and CDR2 SQIVND (reference sequence). The germline V and J ends were trimmed by 5 bases and 4 bases, with 15 bases remaining between them. CDR3 length equals 15 residues. CDR3 in amino acids: CASSPFTGSGNTIYF. For the CDR3, the DNA is TGTGCCAGTAGTCCTTTTACAGGCTCCGGAAACACCATATATTTT.

This chain links TRBV6-1 with TRBJ1-1; D may be TRBD1 (5 bases). CDR1 MNHNS and CDR2 SASEGT come from the germline V gene. The length of the CDR3 is 14 residues. Trimming removed 3 bases at V and 4 bases at J, with 12 bases between. The CDR3 DNA reads TGTGCCAGCAGTGAGACAGTTAAGAGCACTGAAGCTTTCTTT. This translates into CASSETVKSTEAFF.

V and J are TRBV6-2 or TRBV6-3 and TRBJ1-2; 7 bases are shared with TRBD1. Germline lookup yields CDR1 MNHEY and CDR2 SVGEGT. The CDR3 is 14 amino acids. After removal of 3 bases from V and 2 bases from J, the junction contained 3 bases not matched to a gene. Written as DNA, the CDR3 is TGTGCCAGCAGTTATAGGGGGCGCAACTATGGCTACACCTTC. This sequence encodes CASSYRGRNYGYTF.